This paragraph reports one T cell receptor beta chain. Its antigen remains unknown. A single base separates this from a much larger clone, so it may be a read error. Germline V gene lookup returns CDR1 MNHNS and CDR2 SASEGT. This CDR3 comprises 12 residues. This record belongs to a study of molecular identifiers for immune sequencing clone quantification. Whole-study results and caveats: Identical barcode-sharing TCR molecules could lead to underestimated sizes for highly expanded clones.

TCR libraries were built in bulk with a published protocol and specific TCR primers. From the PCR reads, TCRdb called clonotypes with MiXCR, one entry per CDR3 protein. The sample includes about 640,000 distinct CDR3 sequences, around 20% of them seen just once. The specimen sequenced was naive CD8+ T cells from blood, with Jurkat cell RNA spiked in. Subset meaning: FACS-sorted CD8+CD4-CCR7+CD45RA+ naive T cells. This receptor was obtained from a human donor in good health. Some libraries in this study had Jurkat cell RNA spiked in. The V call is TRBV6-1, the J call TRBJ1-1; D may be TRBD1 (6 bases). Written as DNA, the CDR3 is TGTGCCTGCAGTTGGACGGACAGTGAAGCTTTCTTT. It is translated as CACSWTDSEAFF.